The 25 T cell receptor beta chains in this list originate from one sample, sequenced in a study of control samples from healthy donors and cancer patients (dated by TCRdb to 2018 to 2020). Libraries were made using the immunoSEQ multiplex PCR assay. TCRdb mirrors the immuneACCESS table, restricted to in-frame sequences. Some clones are absent from its copies; in checked studies, under half trace to an unresolved V gene, and the reason for the others is unknown. The sample table contains some 78,000 clones; only one count was recorded for about 89% of them. The ten largest clones represent 6.5% to 8% of the sample. The sample comprised blood. These receptors were taken from a woman aged 60-70 years in good health.

This clone was recorded only once. V gene TRBV28 combines with J gene TRBJ1-5, with TRBD1 matching 9 bases. Germline CDR1 reads MDHEN; CDR2 reads SYDVKM. V shed 5 bases and J 7 bases; nucleotides not matched to a gene: 12. This CDR3 comprises 16 residues. As DNA, the CDR3 is TGTGCCAGCAGTCTTCCCGGACAGGGGCGGTCGCAGCCCCAGCATTTT. Amino acid sequence: CASSLPGQGRSQPQHF.

The chain couples TRBV5-6 to TRBJ1-4; D is undetermined. V dropped 0 bases and J dropped 3 bases, with 12 bases sitting between them. This CDR3 comprises 16 residues. Germline CDR1 SGHDT, CDR2 YYEEEE. The CDR3 sequence: CASSLGRAGSNEKLFF. For the CDR3, the DNA is TGTGCCAGCAGCTTGGGACGGGCAGGTTCTAATGAAAAACTGTTTTTT.

The chain joins TRBV6-1 to TRBJ1-1; no definite D call. The germline V gene encodes CDR1 MNHNS and CDR2 SASEGT. Deletions cut 2 bases from V and 1 base from J, with 5 bases between. This CDR3 has 13 residues. CDR3 in amino acids: CASSEQKNTEAFF. CDR3 sequence (DNA): TGTGCCAGCAGTGAACAGAAGAACACTGAAGCTTTCTTT.

The rearrangement links TRBV28 to TRBJ1-1; TRBD1 is a possible D gene (5 bases). The CDR3 totals 15 residues. V was pared by 3 bases and J by 1 base, with 12 bases between. Germline V lookup: CDR1 MDHEN, CDR2 SYDVKM. The CDR3 DNA reads as TGTGCCAGCAGTTTTGGGGGGGGGTCGAACACTGAAGCTTTCTTT. Translation: CASSFGGGSNTEAFF.

The rearrangement uses TRBV27 and TRBJ2-2; D gene ambiguous. The V end lost 5 bases, the J end lost 0 bases, and 7 bases lay between the germline ends. The CDR3 is made up of 14 amino acids. Germline CDR1 reads MNHEY; CDR2 reads SMNVEV (reference sequence). For the CDR3, the DNA is TGTGCCAGCAGTAGCTCTACGAACACCGGGGAGCTGTTTTTT. Protein sequence: CASSSSTNTGELFF.

This sequence joins TRBV11-2 and TRBJ2-1; 7 bases line up with TRBD1. This CDR3 is built from 12 residues. The germline V gene encodes CDR1 SGHAT and CDR2 FQNNGV. Trimming removed 5 bases from V and 8 bases from J; junction bases left unmatched: 3. The CDR3 DNA reads as TGTGCCAGCAGCCCCCAGGGGGATGAGCAGTTCTTC. It specifies CASSPQGDEQFF.

This clone was picked up many times. The gene calls are TRBV5-5 and TRBJ2-7; D gene uncertain. This CDR3 region has 14 residues. V was clipped by 0 bases and J by 0 bases, with 7 bases between them. CDR1 is SGHKS and CDR2 is YYEKEE in the germline V gene (reference sequence). CDR3 nucleotides: TGTGCCAGCAGCTTGGGTCCGAGCTCCTACGAGCAGTACTTC. It is translated as CASSLGPSSYEQYF.

This clone was detected a few times. DNA for the CDR3: TGTGCCAGCAGTTTATCGACCAACAATTCACCCCTCCACTTT. Its translation is CASSLSTNNSPLHF. This chain connects TRBV28 to TRBJ1-6; unclear D gene. V was pared by 1 base and J by 7 bases, with 8 bases between. Germline CDR1 reads MDHEN; CDR2 reads SYDVKM. The CDR3 extends over 14 amino acids.

The chain carries TRBV2 and TRBJ2-3; the D gene could be TRBD1 or TRBD2 (5 bases each). The V end was cut by 5 bases, the J end by 3 bases, with 15 bases between. Germline V gene sequence: CDR1 SNHLY, CDR2 FYNNEI. CDR3 length: 15 residues. CDR3 amino acids: CASSINRGETDTQYF. The CDR3 coding sequence is TGTGCCAGCAGTATAAACCGAGGGGAAACAGATACGCAGTATTTT.

This clone was counted a single time. CDR3 protein: CASSQTGGYYNEQFF. DNA of the CDR3: TGTGCCAGCAGTCAGACAGGGGGCTACTACAATGAGCAGTTCTTC. V and J are TRBV27 and TRBJ2-1, with 10 positions matching TRBD1. The CDR3 loop spans 15 amino acids. V dropped 5 bases and J dropped 3; count of bases not matched to a gene: 4. CDR1 and CDR2 from the germline V gene are MNHEY and SMNVEV (reference sequence).

The rearrangement joins TRBV4-1 to TRBJ1-2; perhaps TRBD1 as D (6 bases). Germline CDR1 and CDR2: MGHRA and YSYEKL. This CDR3 comprises 16 residues. Trimming stripped 3 bases from V and 4 bases from J, with 18 bases between. CDR3 loop: CASSHISNRALYGYTF. The CDR3 bases are TGCGCCAGCAGCCATATCTCGAACAGGGCCCTCTATGGCTACACCTTC.

The chain is built from TRBV6-5 and TRBJ1-1, with 8 bases aligning to TRBD1. With V trimmed by 2 bases and J by 1 base, 3 bases remained unmatched. The CDR3 runs 15 residues. CDR1 is MNHEY and CDR2 is SVGAGI in the germline V gene. In nucleotides, the CDR3 is TGTGCCAGCAGTTACGGAGACAGGGGGAACACTGAAGCTTTCTTT. Amino acid sequence: CASSYGDRGNTEAFF.

The V gene is TRBV6-5, the J gene TRBJ2-5; 8 bases line up with TRBD2. The CDR3 is made up of 15 amino acids. The germline V gene encodes CDR1 MNHEY and CDR2 SVGAGI. J was trimmed by 7 bases and V by 2 bases; bases with no gene match: 9. The CDR3 spells CASSYAGLAKRTQYF. As DNA, the CDR3 is TGTGCCAGCAGTTACGCTGGACTAGCAAAGAGGACCCAGTACTTC.

V usage is TRBV30 and J usage is TRBJ1-3, with 7 positions matching TRBD1. The CDR3 contains 13 residues. V dropped 6 bases and J dropped 2; count of bases not matched to a gene: 4. Germline loops: CDR1 GTSNPN, CDR2 SVGIG (reference sequence). CDR3 sequence (DNA): TGTGCCTGCCGGGACAGCACTGGAAACACCATATATTTT. Protein sequence: CACRDSTGNTIYF.

This clone was counted ten times or more. V and J are TRBV2 and TRBJ1-3; D unresolved. Germline values: CDR1 SNHLY, CDR2 FYNNEI. The CDR3 has 16 residues. Between the trimmed V and J ends, which lost 2 bases and 0 bases, there was a span of 11 bases. In nucleotides, the CDR3 is TGTGCCAGCAGTGAAAGGGCAGGAGGCTCTGGAAACACCATATATTTT. It specifies CASSERAGGSGNTIYF.

This clone has only one observation. V usage is TRBV18 and J usage is TRBJ2-1; D is unresolved. The CDR3 consists of 14 residues. Trimming pared 0 bases from V and 3 bases from J, leaving 6 bases between. Germline CDR1 is KGHSH and CDR2 is LQKENI. The CDR3 sequence: CASSPPSGYNEQFF. The CDR3 bases are TGTGCCAGCTCACCACCGTCCGGCTACAATGAGCAGTTCTTC.

J is TRBJ2-7 and V is TRBV28; the match to TRBD1 covers 11 bases. The ends lost 6 bases at V and 3 bases at J; junction bases unmatched: 7. Germline CDR1 MDHEN, CDR2 SYDVKM. This CDR3 is built from 15 residues. CDR3 amino acids: CASRARTGGYYEQYF. As DNA, the CDR3 is TGTGCCAGCAGGGCCAGGACAGGGGGCTACTACGAGCAGTACTTC. The whole variable domain, filled in from reference TRBV28 and TRBJ2-7, reads DVKVTQSSRYLVKRTGEKVFLECVQDMDHENMFWYRQDPGLGLRLIYFSYDVKMKEKGDIPEGYSVSREKKERFSLILESASTNQTSMYLCASRARTGGYYEQYFGPGTRLTVT.

The V and J genes are TRBV7-6 and TRBJ2-7; possibly TRBD1 for D (6 bases). With 2 bases removed from V and 5 bases from J, the gap between germline ends came to 7 bases. Germline CDR1 is SGHVS and CDR2 is FNYEAQ. This CDR3 region has 12 residues. CDR3 nucleotides: TGTGCCAGCAGCTTAAACAGGGACGAGCAGTACTTC. This translates into CASSLNRDEQYF.

The chain combines TRBV6-2 or TRBV6-3 with TRBJ1-5; 8 nucleotides agree with TRBD1. V lost 5 bases to trimming and J lost 4 bases; unmatched junction nucleotides: 13. The CDR3 has 17 amino acids. Germline assignment: CDR1 MNHEY and CDR2 SVGEGT. This CDR3 is CASSTGTGGPWNQPQHF. The CDR3 nucleotides are TGTGCCAGCAGTACAGGGACAGGAGGGCCTTGGAATCAGCCCCAGCATTTT.

This clone was seen a few times. The CDR3 reads CASSSGRVTGYTF. The CDR3 coding sequence is TGTGCCAGCAGCTCGGGACGGGTGACCGGCTACACCTTC. This sequence joins TRBV7-9 and TRBJ1-2; D perhaps matches TRBD1 (5 bases). CDR3 length: 13 amino acids. Germline V lookup: CDR1 SEHNR, CDR2 FQNEAQ (reference sequence). Deletions cut 4 bases from V and 8 bases from J, with 14 bases between.

The chain is built from TRBV5-1 and TRBJ1-5; D unclear. Germline lookup yields CDR1 SGHRS and CDR2 YFSETQ. This CDR3 has 14 amino acids. Deletions cut 4 bases from V and 4 bases from J, with 12 bases between. This CDR3 is CASSPDGGNQPQHF. The CDR3 DNA is TGCGCCAGCAGCCCGGACGGCGGTAATCAGCCCCAGCATTTT.

The V gene is TRBV2, the J gene TRBJ2-5, with 15 bases identical to TRBD2. The CDR3 consists of 18 residues. The J segment lost 5 bases and the V segment lost 3 bases, leaving 10 bases of the junction unmatched. Germline assignment: CDR1 SNHLY and CDR2 FYNNEI. CDR3 bases: TGTGCCAGCAGTGACATCAGGACTAGCGGGGGGGCCCAGGAGACCCAGTACTTC. Translated: CASSDIRTSGGAQETQYF. Full variable domain (remainder filled in from reference TRBV2 and TRBJ2-5): EPEVTQTPSHQVTQMGQEVILRCVPISNHLYFYWYRQILGQKVEFLVSFYNNEISEKSEIFDDQFSVERPDGSNFTLKIRSTKLEDSAMYFCASSDIRTSGGAQETQYFGPGTRLLVL.

The chain couples TRBV29-1 to TRBJ1-2, with D perhaps TRBD1 (5 bases). This CDR3 region has 11 residues. The ends were cut back, 7 bases at V and 5 bases at J, with 11 bases in the middle. From germline, CDR1 is SQVTM and CDR2 ANQGSEA. The CDR3 loop is CSAGGGYGYTF. CDR3 DNA sequence: TGCAGCGCCGGCGGGGGGTATGGCTACACCTTC.

This clone has a single count. V and J are TRBV5-4 and TRBJ2-7; D is unresolved. Trimming left V 4 bases short and J 0 bases short, with 11 bases between. This CDR3 spans 14 amino acids. Per germline, CDR1 SGHNT and CDR2 YYREEE (reference sequence). The DNA for the CDR3 is TGTGCCAGCAGCGTGGACGGAAGCTCCTACGAGCAGTACTTC. Its translation: CASSVDGSSYEQYF.

The chain recombines TRBV5-4 with TRBJ1-1; a weak D match, TRBD1 (6 bases). Germline V gene data show CDR1 as SGHNT and CDR2 as YYREEE (reference sequence). This CDR3 is 13 amino acids long. V shed 3 bases and J shed 6 bases, with 12 bases lying between them. CDR3 in amino acids: CASSYTTGSEAFF. The CDR3 DNA sequence: TGTGCCAGCAGCTATACAACAGGGTCTGAAGCTTTCTTT.